One TCR beta chain is described in this entry. Its antigen remains unidentified. TCR cDNA was made by 5'RACE template switching, adding a universal primer site and UMIs. Each CDR3 protein gets one entry after TCRdb re-called the 5' RACE reads with MiXCR. This sample carries approximately 550,000 distinct CDR3 sequences, roughly 14% of them seen once, and the ten largest clones take about an eighth. This entry comes from a study of T cells after yellow fever vaccination. Trimming cost V 0 bases and J 6 bases; bases outside gene matches: 2. This CDR3 is 14 amino acids long. Looked up from germline, CDR1 is MDHEN and CDR2 is SYDVKM. Study-level findings and limits: Clones that expanded after primary vaccination mostly reappeared after the booster (roughly 96% CD4, 88% CD8). Faster peaking, at day 5 versus 15, marked a secondary response that was weaker. Abundant clonotypes (contaminants from the bulk population) could be present in FACS-sorted repertoires.

Material: PBMCs, obtained on the day of the yellow fever booster vaccination. The TCR originated in a man aged 25-45 years who received the YFV17D yellow fever vaccine. V and J are TRBV28 and TRBJ2-3; 8 bases are shared with TRBD2. For the CDR3, the DNA is TGTGCCAGCAGTTTATGGGTAGCGGGGGATACGCAGTATTTT. It translates to CASSLWVAGDTQYF.